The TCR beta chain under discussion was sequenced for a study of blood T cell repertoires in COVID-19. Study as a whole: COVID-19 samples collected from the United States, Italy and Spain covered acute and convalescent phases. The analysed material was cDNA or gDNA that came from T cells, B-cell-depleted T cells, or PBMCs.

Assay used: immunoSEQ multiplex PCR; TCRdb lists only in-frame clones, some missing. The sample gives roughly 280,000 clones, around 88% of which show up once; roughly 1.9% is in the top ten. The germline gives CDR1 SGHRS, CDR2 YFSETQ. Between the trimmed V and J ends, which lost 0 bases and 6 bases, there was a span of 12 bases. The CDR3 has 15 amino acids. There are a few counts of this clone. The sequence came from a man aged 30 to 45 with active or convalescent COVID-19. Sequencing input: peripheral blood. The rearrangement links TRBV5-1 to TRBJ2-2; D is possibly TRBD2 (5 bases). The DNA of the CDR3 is TGCGCCAGCAGCTTGGAAGTCCGAGGGTCCGGGGAGCTGTTTTTT. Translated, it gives CASSLEVRGSGELFF.